What follows are 3 T cell receptor beta chains derived from one specimen sequenced in a study of cytomegalovirus exposure and HLA in healthy donors. It was with 60 Vbeta and 13 Jbeta primers that the PCR ran. Sequencing was performed with immunoSEQ multiplex PCR; in TCRdb, only in-frame clones are kept and a portion is missing. In the table there are 150,000 to 200,000 clones, around 84% of which are singletons. Sample: PBMCs. The receptors here all came from a man younger than 30 in good health and CMV-seronegative.

The chain carries TRBV4-3 and TRBJ1-3; D gene ambiguous. CDR3 length: 16 residues. The ends were cut back, 1 base at V and 2 bases at J, with 12 bases in the middle. Germline CDR1 LGHNA, CDR2 YSLEER. CDR3 nucleotide sequence: TGCGCCAGCAGCCAAGCCCTACGGGATCCTGGAAACACCATATATTTT. Protein: CASSQALRDPGNTIYF.

This clone came up once. This chain links TRBV6-6 with TRBJ1-2; 8 bases are shared with TRBD1. Germline CDR1 reads MNHNY; CDR2 reads SVGAGI (reference sequence). The CDR3 is made up of 14 amino acids. V trimming: 3 bases; J trimming: 4 bases; junction bases outside the gene matches: 4. CDR3 nucleotide sequence: TGTGCCAGCAGTTATCCGACAGGGGCCTATGGCTACACCTTC. Translation: CASSYPTGAYGYTF.

The gene calls are TRBV5-4 and TRBJ2-2, with a possible D match to TRBD1 (6 bases). The CDR3 length is 13 residues. Germline V lookup: CDR1 SGHNT, CDR2 YYREEE (reference sequence). The V and J ends lost 4 bases and 4 bases respectively, with 8 bases between them. The CDR3 here is CASSPTGTGELFF. The CDR3 DNA reads as TGTGCCAGCAGCCCGACAGGCACCGGGGAGCTGTTTTTT.